These T cell receptor beta chains were read from a single sample in a study of blood T cell repertoires in COVID-19. Profiling relied on immunoSEQ multiplex PCR, and the TCRdb table lists in-frame clones only, not all of them. Among about 140,000 clones, roughly 88% were seen once, and the ten largest hold about 1.6%. Material: peripheral blood. Every receptor here comes from an older woman with acute or convalescent COVID-19. CDR3s include the opening cysteine and the closing phenylalanine or tryptophan. The D gene is left open where the match is weak. Clone size is given for some rows only: seen once, a few or many times, or a class if the clone is expanded.

len | d_gene | abundance | j_gene | v_gene | CDR3nt | CDR3aa
12 | - | - | TRBJ2-7 | TRBV28 | TGTGCCAGCAGTTGGACTCGGGACGAGCAGTACTTC | CASSWTRDEQYF
14 | TRBD1 | - | TRBJ2-1 | TRBV7-9 | TGTGCCAGCAGCTCGACCGGGACAGGGTATGAGCAGTTCTTC | CASSSTGTGYEQFF
14 | TRBD1 | - | TRBJ1-2 | TRBV7-9 | TGTGCCAGCAGCTTAGCGGGACAGCCCTATGGCTACACCTTC | CASSLAGQPYGYTF
14 | TRBD1 | - | TRBJ1-1 | TRBV5-8 | TGTGCCAGCAGCTCGGGACAGGGGGCCACTGAAGCTTTCTTT | CASSSGQGATEAFF
15 | TRBD1 | - | TRBJ2-7 | TRBV27 | TGTGCCAGCAGTGTACAGGGGGGAGATACCTACGAGCAGTACTTC | CASSVQGGDTYEQYF
17 | TRBD1 | once | TRBJ2-3 | TRBV19 | TGTGCCAGTAGTATTACCCTCGGGACAGGGAATGGAGATACGCAGTATTTT | CASSITLGTGNGDTQYF
16 | TRBD1 | - | TRBJ2-5 | TRBV7-9 | TGTGCCAGCAGCTTGACAGGGGGAATTGGTCAAGAGACCCAGTACTTC | CASSLTGGIGQETQYF
12 | - | - | TRBJ1-2 | TRBV12-3/TRBV12-4 | TGTGCCAGCAGTGGGGGGGATCGAGGCTACACCTTC | CASSGGDRGYTF
15 | - | - | TRBJ1-2 | TRBV18 | TGTGCCAGCTCACCAGATGGGGGCTCGGGCTATGGCTACACCTTC | CASSPDGGSGYGYTF
16 | TRBD2 | - | TRBJ2-1 | TRBV18 | TGTGCCAGCTCCCCTGGAATAGCGGGGGGGCAGAATGAGCAGTTCTTC | CASSPGIAGGQNEQFF
15 | TRBD1 | - | TRBJ2-1 | TRBV4-3 | TGCGCCAGCAGCCAAACGGACAGGATGGGCAATGAGCAGTTCTTC | CASSQTDRMGNEQFF
13 | TRBD1 | - | TRBJ1-1 | TRBV5-4 | TGTGCCAGCAGCCCCGACAGGGTGGGTGAAGCTTTCTTT | CASSPDRVGEAFF
15 | TRBD1 | - | TRBJ1-6 | TRBV3-1/TRBV3-2 | TGTGCCAGCAGCCAGGGGACAGTCTATAATTCACCCCTCCACTTT | CASSQGTVYNSPLHF
16 | TRBD1 | - | TRBJ2-4 | TRBV19 | TGTGCCAGTAGGTCCTCCCGGGACAGGCGCAGATTAAGGCAGTACTTC | CASRSSRDRRRLRQYF
16 | TRBD1 | - | TRBJ1-2 | TRBV13 | TGTGCCAGCAGCTTAGGCCGGGGCAGGGGGGACTATGGCTACACCTTC | CASSLGRGRGDYGYTF
14 | TRBD1 | - | TRBJ2-7 | TRBV19 | TGTGCCAGTAGTATAGGGGACAGACCCAACGAGCAGTACTTC | CASSIGDRPNEQYF
15 | TRBD1 | - | TRBJ2-1 | TRBV10-3 | TGTGCCATCAGTGAAAGGGACAGGAGTTACAATGAGCAGTTCTTC | CAISERDRSYNEQFF
17 | TRBD1 | once | TRBJ2-4 | TRBV19 | TGTGCCAGTAGTTCCCCGGGACAGCCACTAGCCAAAAACATTCAGTACTTC | CASSSPGQPLAKNIQYF
14 | TRBD1 | - | TRBJ1-6 | TRBV7-9 | TGTGCCAGCAGCCAGGGACAGACTCGGTCACCCCTCCACTTT | CASSQGQTRSPLHF
15 | - | - | TRBJ1-2 | TRBV7-9 | TGTGCCAGCAGCTTAGGGTTAGGGGGAAATCTGGGCTACACCTTC | CASSLGLGGNLGYTF